This T cell receptor beta chain is drawn from a study of early T cells in non-severe SARS-CoV-2 infection. Each CDR3 protein gets one entry after TCRdb re-called the 5' RACE reads with MiXCR. Here the sample spans 10,000 to 13,000 distinct CDR3 sequences, approximately 4.4% being singletons. This CDR3 has 16 residues. Germline CDR1 and CDR2: MRHNA and SNTAGT. Trimming took 4 bases from V and 0 from J, leaving 12 bases between them. This clonotype was seen repeatedly, ten times or more. Its antigen is unknown. Study findings and constraints: Private and CD4 specificities were missed by VDJdb matching, skewed to anti-spike CD8.

The sample comprised whole blood. This TCR came from an adult who was a healthcare worker with PCR-confirmed SARS-CoV-2 infection or an uninfected control (not recorded which). This chain uses TRBV6-4 with TRBJ2-2; D unresolved. The CDR3, as DNA: TGTGCCAGCAGTGGTGAAGTAGGCGCGAACACCGGGGAGCTGTTTTTT. Its translation: CASSGEVGANTGELFF.